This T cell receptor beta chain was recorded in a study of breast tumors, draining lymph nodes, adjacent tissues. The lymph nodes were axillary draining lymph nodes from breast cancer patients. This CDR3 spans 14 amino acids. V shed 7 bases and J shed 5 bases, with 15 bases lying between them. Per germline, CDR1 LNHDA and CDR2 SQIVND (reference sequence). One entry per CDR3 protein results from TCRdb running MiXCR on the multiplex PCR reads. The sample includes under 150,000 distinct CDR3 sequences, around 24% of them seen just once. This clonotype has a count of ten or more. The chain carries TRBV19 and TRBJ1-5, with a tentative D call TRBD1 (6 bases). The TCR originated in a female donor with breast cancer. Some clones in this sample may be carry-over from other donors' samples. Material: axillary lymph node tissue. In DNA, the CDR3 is TGTGCCAGTACCCTGTTGGGGGCGGATCAGCCCCAGCATTTT. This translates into CASTLLGADQPQHF. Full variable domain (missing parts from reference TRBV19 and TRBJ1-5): DGGITQSPKYLFRKEGQNVTLSCEQNLNHDAMYWYRQDPGQGLRLIYYSQIVNDFQKGDIAEGYSVSREKKESFPLTVTSAQKNPTAFYLCASTLLGADQPQHFGDGTRLSIL.